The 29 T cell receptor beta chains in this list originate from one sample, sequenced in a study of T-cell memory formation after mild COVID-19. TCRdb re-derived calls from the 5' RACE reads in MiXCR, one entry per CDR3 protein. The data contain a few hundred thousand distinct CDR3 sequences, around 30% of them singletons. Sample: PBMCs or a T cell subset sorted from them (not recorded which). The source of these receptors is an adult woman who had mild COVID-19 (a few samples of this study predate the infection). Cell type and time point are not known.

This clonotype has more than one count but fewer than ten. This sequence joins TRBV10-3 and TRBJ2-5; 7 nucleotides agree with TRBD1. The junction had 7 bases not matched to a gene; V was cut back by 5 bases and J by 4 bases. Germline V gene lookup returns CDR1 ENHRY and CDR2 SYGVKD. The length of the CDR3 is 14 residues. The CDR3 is CAISQTGIGETQYF. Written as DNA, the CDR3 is TGTGCCATCAGTCAGACAGGGATCGGAGAGACCCAGTACTTC.

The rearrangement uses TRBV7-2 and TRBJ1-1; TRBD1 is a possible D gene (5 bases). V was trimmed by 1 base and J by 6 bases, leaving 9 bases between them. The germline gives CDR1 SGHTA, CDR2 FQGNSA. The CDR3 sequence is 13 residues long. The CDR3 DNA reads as TGTGCCAGCAGCTTAGATCGGGACGCTGAAGCTTTCTTT. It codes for CASSLDRDAEAFF.

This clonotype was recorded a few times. The CDR3 coding sequence is TGTGCCAGCAGCGCGGGACTAGCGGGAGGAGAGACCCAGTACTTC. This translates into CASSAGLAGGETQYF. The chain combines TRBV9 with TRBJ2-5, with TRBD2 matching 15 bases. The CDR3 consists of 15 residues. Germline assignment: CDR1 SGDLS and CDR2 YYNGEE. V lost 3 bases, J lost 4 bases, and 1 base stayed unmatched.

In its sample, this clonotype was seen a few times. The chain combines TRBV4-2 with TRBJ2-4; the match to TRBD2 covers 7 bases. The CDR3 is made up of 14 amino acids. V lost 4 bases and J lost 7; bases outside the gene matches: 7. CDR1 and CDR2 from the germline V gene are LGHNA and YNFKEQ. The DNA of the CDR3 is TGTGCCAGCAGCCGGGAGGGCCCCCCCAACATTCAGTACTTC. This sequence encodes CASSREGPPNIQYF.

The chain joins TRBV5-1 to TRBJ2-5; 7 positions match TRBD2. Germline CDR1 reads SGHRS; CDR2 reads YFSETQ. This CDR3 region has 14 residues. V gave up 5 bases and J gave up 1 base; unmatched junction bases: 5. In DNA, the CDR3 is TGCGCCAGCAGTGTCTCGGGAGGCCAAGAGACCCAGTACTTC. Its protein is CASSVSGGQETQYF.

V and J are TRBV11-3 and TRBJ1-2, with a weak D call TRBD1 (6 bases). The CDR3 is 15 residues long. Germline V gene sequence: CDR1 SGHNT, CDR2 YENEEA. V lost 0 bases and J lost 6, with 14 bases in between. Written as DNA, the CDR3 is TGTGCCAGCAGCTTAGATACGGGGGGCATGGATGGCTACACCTTC. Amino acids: CASSLDTGGMDGYTF.

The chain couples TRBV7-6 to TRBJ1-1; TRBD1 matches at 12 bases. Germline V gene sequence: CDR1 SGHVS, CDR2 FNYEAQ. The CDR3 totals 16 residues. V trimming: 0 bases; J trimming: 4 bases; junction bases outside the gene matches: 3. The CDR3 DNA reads TGTGCCAGCAGCTTAGCCTTGGGACAGGGGGCCACTGAAGCTTTCTTT. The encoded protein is CASSLALGQGATEAFF.

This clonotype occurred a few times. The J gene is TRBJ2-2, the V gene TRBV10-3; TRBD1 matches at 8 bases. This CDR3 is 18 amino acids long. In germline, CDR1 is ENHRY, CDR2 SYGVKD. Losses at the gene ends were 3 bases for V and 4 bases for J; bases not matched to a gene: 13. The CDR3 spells CAISDSTGTGRGTGELFF. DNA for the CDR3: TGTGCCATCAGTGATTCAACCGGGACAGGAAGGGGCACCGGGGAGCTGTTTTTT.

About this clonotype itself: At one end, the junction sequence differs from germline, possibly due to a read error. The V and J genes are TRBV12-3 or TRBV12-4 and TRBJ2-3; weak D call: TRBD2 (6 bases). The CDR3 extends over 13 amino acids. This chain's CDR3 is CASSIADTDTQYF. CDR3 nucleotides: TGTGCCAGCAGTATAGCGGATACAGATACGCAGTATTTT.

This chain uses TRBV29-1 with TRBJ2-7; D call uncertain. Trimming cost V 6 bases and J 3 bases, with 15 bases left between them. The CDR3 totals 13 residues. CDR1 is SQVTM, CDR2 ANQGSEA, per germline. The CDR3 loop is CSVQRPGDYEQYF. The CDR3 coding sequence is TGCAGCGTCCAGAGACCAGGTGACTACGAGCAGTACTTC.

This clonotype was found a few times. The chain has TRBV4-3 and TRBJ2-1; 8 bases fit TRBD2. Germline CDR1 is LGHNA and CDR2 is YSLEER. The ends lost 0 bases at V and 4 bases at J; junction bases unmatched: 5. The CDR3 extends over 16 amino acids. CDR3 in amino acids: CASSQDMREEYNEQFF. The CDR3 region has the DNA TGCGCCAGCAGCCAAGATATGCGGGAGGAATACAATGAGCAGTTCTTC.

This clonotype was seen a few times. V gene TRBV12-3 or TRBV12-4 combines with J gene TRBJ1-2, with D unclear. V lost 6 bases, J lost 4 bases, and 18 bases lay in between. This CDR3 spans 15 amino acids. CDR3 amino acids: CASSHTDGVSYGYTF. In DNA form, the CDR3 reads TGTGCCAGCAGCCACACCGACGGGGTTTCCTATGGCTACACCTTC.

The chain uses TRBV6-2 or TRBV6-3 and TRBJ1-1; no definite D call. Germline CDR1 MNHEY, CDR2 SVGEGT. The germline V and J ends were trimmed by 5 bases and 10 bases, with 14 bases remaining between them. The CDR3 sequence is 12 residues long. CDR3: CASSNQVSGAFF. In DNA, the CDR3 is TGTGCCAGCAGTAACCAGGTCAGTGGAGCTTTCTTT.

The CDR3 coding sequence is TGCGCCAGCAGCCAAGTTCGTGCGCGGGTTTCCTACAATGAGCAGTTCTTC. Translating gives CASSQVRARVSYNEQFF. The rearrangement joins TRBV4-1 to TRBJ2-1; D is perhaps TRBD2 (5 bases). The CDR3 contains 17 residues. Trimming removed 1 base from V and 1 base from J, with 14 bases in between. CDR1 MGHRA and CDR2 YSYEKL come from the germline V gene.

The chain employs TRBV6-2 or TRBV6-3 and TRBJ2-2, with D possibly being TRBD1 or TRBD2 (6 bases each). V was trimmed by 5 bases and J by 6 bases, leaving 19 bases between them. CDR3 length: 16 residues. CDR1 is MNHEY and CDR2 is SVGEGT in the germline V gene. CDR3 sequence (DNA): TGTGCCAGCAGTACAAGGGGGGCCAGGACGGCCGGGGAGCTGTTTTTT. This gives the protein CASSTRGARTAGELFF.

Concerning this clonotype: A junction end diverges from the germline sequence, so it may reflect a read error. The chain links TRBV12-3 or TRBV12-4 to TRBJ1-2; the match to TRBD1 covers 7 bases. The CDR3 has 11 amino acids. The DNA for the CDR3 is TGTGCCAACAGGGGTAACGATGGCTACACCTTC. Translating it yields CANRGNDGYTF.

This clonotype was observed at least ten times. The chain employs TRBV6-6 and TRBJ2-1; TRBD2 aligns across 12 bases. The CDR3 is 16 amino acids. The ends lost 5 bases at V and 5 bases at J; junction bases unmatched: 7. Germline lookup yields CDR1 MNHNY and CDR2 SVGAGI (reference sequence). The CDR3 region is CASSKTSGRRNNEQFF. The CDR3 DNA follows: TGTGCCAGCAGTAAGACTAGCGGGAGAAGGAACAATGAGCAGTTCTTC.

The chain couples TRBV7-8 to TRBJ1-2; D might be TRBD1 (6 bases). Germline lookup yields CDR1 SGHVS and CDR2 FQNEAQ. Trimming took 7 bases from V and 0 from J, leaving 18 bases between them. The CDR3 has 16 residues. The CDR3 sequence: CASTPRAGAANYGYTF. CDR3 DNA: TGTGCCAGCACCCCAAGGGCGGGGGCAGCTAACTATGGCTACACCTTC. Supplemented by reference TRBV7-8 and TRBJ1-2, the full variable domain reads GAGVSQSPRYKVAKRGQDVALRCDPISGHVSLFWYQQALGQGPEFLTYFQNEAQLDKSGLPSDRFFAERPEGSVSTLKIQRTQQEDSAVYLCASTPRAGAANYGYTFGSGTRLTVV.

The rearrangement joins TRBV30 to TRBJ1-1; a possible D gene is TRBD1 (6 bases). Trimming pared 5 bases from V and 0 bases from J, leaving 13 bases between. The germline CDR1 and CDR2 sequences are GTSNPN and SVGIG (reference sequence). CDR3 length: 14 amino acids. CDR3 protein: CAWSTGIMNTEAFF. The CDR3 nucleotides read TGTGCCTGGTCAACAGGGATCATGAACACTGAAGCTTTCTTT.

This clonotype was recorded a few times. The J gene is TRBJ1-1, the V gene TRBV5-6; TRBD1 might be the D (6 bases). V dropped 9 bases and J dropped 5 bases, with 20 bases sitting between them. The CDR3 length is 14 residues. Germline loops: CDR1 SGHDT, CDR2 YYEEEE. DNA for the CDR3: TGTGCCACTGAAACAGGGAAAGGAGGGACTGAAGCTTTCTTT. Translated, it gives CATETGKGGTEAFF.

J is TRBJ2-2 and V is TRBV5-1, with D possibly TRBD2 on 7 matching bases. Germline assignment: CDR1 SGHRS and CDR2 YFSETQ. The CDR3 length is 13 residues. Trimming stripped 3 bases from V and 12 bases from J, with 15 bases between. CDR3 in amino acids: CASSSGGQGQLFF. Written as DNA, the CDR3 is TGCGCCAGCAGCTCGGGGGGCCAGGGACAGCTGTTTTTT.

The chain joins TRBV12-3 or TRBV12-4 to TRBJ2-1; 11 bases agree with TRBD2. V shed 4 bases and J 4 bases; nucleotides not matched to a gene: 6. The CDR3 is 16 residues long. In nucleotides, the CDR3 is TGTGCCAGCAGTTACCCCTTAGCGGGAGGGTACAATGAGCAGTTCTTC. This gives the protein CASSYPLAGGYNEQFF.

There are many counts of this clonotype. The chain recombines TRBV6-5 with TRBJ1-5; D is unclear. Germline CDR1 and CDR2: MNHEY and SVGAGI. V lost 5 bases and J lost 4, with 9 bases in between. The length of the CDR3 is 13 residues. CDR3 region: CASSTQQNQPQHF. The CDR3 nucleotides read TGTGCCAGCAGTACCCAGCAAAATCAGCCCCAGCATTTT.

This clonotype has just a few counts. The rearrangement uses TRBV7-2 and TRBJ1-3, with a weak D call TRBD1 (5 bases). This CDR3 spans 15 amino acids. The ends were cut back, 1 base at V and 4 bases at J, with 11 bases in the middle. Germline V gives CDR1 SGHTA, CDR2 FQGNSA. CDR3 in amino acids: CASSLDRGSGNTIYF. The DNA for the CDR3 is TGTGCCAGCAGCTTAGACCGGGGCTCGGGAAACACCATATATTTT.

The CDR3 here is CSVGGLAGRWEETQYF. CDR3 DNA: TGCAGCGTTGGGGGACTAGCGGGACGATGGGAAGAGACCCAGTACTTC. The chain carries TRBV29-1 and TRBJ2-5; 13 nucleotides align to TRBD2. Germline V gene lookup returns CDR1 SQVTM and CDR2 ANQGSEA. CDR3 length: 16 residues. V was clipped by 4 bases and J by 3 bases; unmatched bases: 8. Using reference TRBV29-1 and TRBJ2-5 for the parts outside the CDR3, the full variable domain is SAVISQKPSRDICQRGTSLTIQCQVDSQVTMMFWYRQQPGQSLTLIATANQGSEATYESGFVIDKFPISRPNLTFSTLTVSNMSPEDSSIYLCSVGGLAGRWEETQYFGPGTRLLVL.

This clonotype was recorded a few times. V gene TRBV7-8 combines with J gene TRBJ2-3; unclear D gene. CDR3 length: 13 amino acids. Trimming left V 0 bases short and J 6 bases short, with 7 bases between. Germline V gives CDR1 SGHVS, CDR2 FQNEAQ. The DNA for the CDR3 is TGTGCCAGCAGCTTAGCGCCCGGGGATACGCAGTATTTT. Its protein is CASSLAPGDTQYF.

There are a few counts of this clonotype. The CDR3 region is CASSLNQREGKETQYF. CDR3 nucleotides: TGTGCCAGCAGTCTCAACCAGCGGGAAGGGAAGGAGACCCAGTACTTC. This chain uses TRBV12-3 or TRBV12-4 with TRBJ2-5, with TRBD2 identical over 7 bases. V trimming: 5 bases; J trimming: 5 bases; junction bases outside the gene matches: 14. CDR3 size: 16 residues.

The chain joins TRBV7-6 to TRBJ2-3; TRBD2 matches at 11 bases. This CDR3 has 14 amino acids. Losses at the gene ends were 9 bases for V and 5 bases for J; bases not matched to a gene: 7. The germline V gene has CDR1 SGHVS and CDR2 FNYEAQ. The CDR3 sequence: CASVAGGPEDTQYF. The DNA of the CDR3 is TGTGCCAGTGTAGCGGGAGGGCCGGAAGATACGCAGTATTTT.

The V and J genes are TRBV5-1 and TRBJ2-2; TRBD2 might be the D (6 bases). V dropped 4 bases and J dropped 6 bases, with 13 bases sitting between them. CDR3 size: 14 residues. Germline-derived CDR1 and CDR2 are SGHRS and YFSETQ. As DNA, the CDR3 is TGCGCCAGCAGCCCTCCACGGGGGTCCGGGGAGCTGTTTTTT. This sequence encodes CASSPPRGSGELFF.